The clone carrying this TCR beta chain was seen many times. Its antigen remains unidentified. This record belongs to a study of CD8 T cells in ankylosing spondylitis. The CDR3 consists of 12 residues. The V end lost 3 bases, the J end lost 5 bases, and 6 bases lay between the germline ends. The study, taken as a whole, reports: Blood from ankylosing spondylitis patients appeared to carry a characteristic roughly eight-variant TCR beta motif. Reports say disease-linked clones showed up significantly more in matched ankylosing spondylitis synovial fluid.

TCRdb recomputed calls from the 5' RACE reads with MiXCR, one row per CDR3 protein. The table includes some 840,000 distinct CDR3 sequences, 12% detected once. The TCR was taken from a male donor with ankylosing spondylitis. The rearrangement joins TRBV12-3 or TRBV12-4 to TRBJ2-3; D is uncertain. Material for sequencing was blood, either unsorted or a sorted T cell fraction (not recorded which). The CDR3: CASSLKVDTQYF. For the CDR3, the DNA is TGTGCCAGCAGTTTGAAGGTAGATACGCAGTATTTT.